A selection of T cell receptor beta chains follows, all from one sample in a study of T cells in Graves' hyperthyroidism and ophthalmopathy. One entry per CDR3 protein results from TCRdb running MiXCR on the multiplex PCR reads. Of hundreds of thousands of distinct CDR3 sequences listed, around 20% are singletons. The sample consisted of blood. These receptors came from a man under 40 with Graves' ophthalmopathy. CDR3s include the opening cysteine and the closing phenylalanine or tryptophan. A D gene is named only where the DNA matches it firmly. Clone size, where shown, is once, few, many, or a class for clones that have expanded.

few	14	-	TRBV29-1	TRBJ2-3	TGCAGCGTTGAAGGGGTGGGGGTTGAAGATACGCAGTATTTT	CSVEGVGVEDTQYF
many	12	-	TRBV29-1	TRBJ1-1	TGCAGCGTTGAAGAGAGGTCCACTGAAGCTTTCTTT	CSVEERSTEAFF
few	16	TRBD2	TRBV13	TRBJ2-5	TGTGCCAGCAGCTTGGCTAGCGGGAGGAACCAAGAGACCCAGTACTTC	CASSLASGRNQETQYF
few	19	TRBD1	TRBV4-1	TRBJ2-6	TGCGCCAGCAGCCGAAAGCTGGGACAGGGGAACTCTGGGGCCAACGTCCTGACTTTC	CASSRKLGQGNSGANVLTF
-	15	-	TRBV4-2	TRBJ1-1	TGTGCCAGCAGCCAAGATCTGACGGACAGTTTGAAGGCTTTCTTT	CASSQDLTDSLKAFF
many	14	-	TRBV12-3/TRBV12-4	TRBJ1-1	TGTGCCAGCAACACAGGAGGCACTAACACTGAAGCTTTCTTT	CASNTGGTNTEAFF
-	15	TRBD1	TRBV4-2	TRBJ1-6	TGTGCCAGCAGCCAATCAGGGGGAAGAGGGTCACCCCTCCACTTT	CASSQSGGRGSPLHF
few	16	TRBD1	TRBV28	TRBJ1-5	TGTGCCAGCAGGCCGTCTACAGGGGCGAGCAATCAGCCCCAGCATTTT	CASRPSTGASNQPQHF
-	16	TRBD2	TRBV7-6	TRBJ2-3	TGTGCCAGCAGCTCCCAAGTGCGGGGGGGGGTAGATACGCAGTATTTT	CASSSQVRGGVDTQYF
-	15	-	TRBV7-8	TRBJ2-3	TGTGCCAGCAGTCGCGCAGAGACAGCCACAGATACGCAGTATTTT	CASSRAETATDTQYF
-	14	-	TRBV27	TRBJ1-1	TGTGCCAGCAGTAAGCGACCCGAGAACACTGAAGCTTTCTTT	CASSKRPENTEAFF
-	16	-	TRBV5-6	TRBJ1-1	TGTGCCAGCAGCTTGGCCCGATTAACAGGATTGGCTGAAGCTTTCTTT	CASSLARLTGLAEAFF
-	13	-	TRBV10-3	TRBJ2-7	TGTGCCATCAGTGACCAGGGTGTTTACGAGCAGTACTTC	CAISDQGVYEQYF
few	18	TRBD2	TRBV28	TRBJ2-1	TGTGCCAGCAGTTTACTAAGCTATTCTAGCGGGAGTTCCAATGAGCAGTTCTTC	CASSLLSYSSGSSNEQFF
many	17	-	TRBV7-8	TRBJ2-6	TGTGCCAGCAGCTCCCCGGGACACCTCTCTGGGGCCAACGTCCTGACTTTC	CASSSPGHLSGANVLTF
-	15	TRBD2	TRBV18	TRBJ2-5	TGTGCCAGCTCACAACTAGCGGGAGTTTCGGAGACCCAGTACTTC	CASSQLAGVSETQYF
few	14	TRBD2	TRBV20-1	TRBJ2-1	TGCAGTGCTCGTACTAGCGGGAGGGCCCTTGAGCAGTTCTTC	CSARTSGRALEQFF
once	17	TRBD2	TRBV5-1	TRBJ2-5	TGCGCCAGCAGCTTGGCCCGGGGACTAGCGGGAGAAGAGACCCAGTACTTC	CASSLARGLAGEETQYF
few	15	-	TRBV7-9	TRBJ2-3	TGTGCCAGCGAAGGAGGGATTTCGGGGCCAGATACGCAGTATTTT	CASEGGISGPDTQYF
-	15	-	TRBV9	TRBJ2-7	TGTGCCAGCAGCGTAGGTGCGGGTTACTCCTACGAGCAGTACTTC	CASSVGAGYSYEQYF
many	14	-	TRBV5-1	TRBJ2-3	TGCGCCAGCAGGCGAGCGGAACGCACAGATACGCAGTATTTT	CASRRAERTDTQYF
few	15	-	TRBV14	TRBJ1-6	TGTGCCAGCAGCCAGTTGGATCCTTATAATTCACCCCTCCACTTT	CASSQLDPYNSPLHF
many	14	-	TRBV11-2	TRBJ2-1	TGTGCCAGCAGCTCAGTCCGGGGCACGAGGGAGCAGTTCTTC	CASSSVRGTREQFF
-	18	TRBD1	TRBV28	TRBJ1-1	TGTGCCAGCAGTTTATTGGGGACAGGGGCCTCAATAAACACTGAAGCTTTCTTT	CASSLLGTGASINTEAFF
-	14	-	TRBV18	TRBJ1-2	TGTGCCAGCTCACCAGAGGTGAGACAGAATGGCTACACCTTC	CASSPEVRQNGYTF
many	14	-	TRBV28	TRBJ1-5	TGTGCCAGCAGTGTAGGTGACAGCAATCAGCCCCAGCATTTT	CASSVGDSNQPQHF
many	13	-	TRBV7-9	TRBJ2-5	TGTGCCAGCAGCTTGACACCTGAAGAGACCCAGTACTTC	CASSLTPEETQYF
few	14	TRBD2	TRBV7-9	TRBJ2-1	TGTGCCAGCAGCTTAGCGGGAGGGTTTTATGAGCAGTTCTTC	CASSLAGGFYEQFF
-	15	-	TRBV6-2/TRBV6-3	TRBJ2-7	TGTGCCAGCAGGGCGAGTGTGGAAACGACCTACGAGCAGTACTTC	CASRASVETTYEQYF
-	15	TRBD2	TRBV7-9	TRBJ2-5	TGTGCCAGCAACCCGACCGGGACTAGCGTAGAAACCCAGTACTTC	CASNPTGTSVETQYF
-	19	-	TRBV2	TRBJ1-6	TGTGCCAGCGAGGGCGGGGGGCGAGGCACCGGTGCGAAAAATTCACCCCTCCACTTT	CASEGGGRGTGAKNSPLHF
few	13	-	TRBV6-9	TRBJ1-5	TGTGCCAGCAGTTATTATAGCAATCAGCCCCAGCATTTT	CASSYYSNQPQHF
many	11	-	TRBV2	TRBJ2-2	TGTGCCAGCTGTTGGACCGGGGAGCTGTTTTTT	CASCWTGELFF
-	13	TRBD1	TRBV12-3/TRBV12-4	TRBJ2-4	TGTGCCAGCAGTTTGGGGGACAGGGGCATTCAGTACTTC	CASSLGDRGIQYF
few	16	TRBD2	TRBV4-1	TRBJ2-7	TGCGCCAGCAGCACGTTGCGGACTAGCGAGTACTACGAGCAGTACTTC	CASSTLRTSEYYEQYF
few	17	TRBD2	TRBV20-1	TRBJ2-2	TGCAGTGCTAGAGATATATACGGGACTAAGAACACCGGGGAGCTGTTTTTT	CSARDIYGTKNTGELFF
-	14	TRBD2	TRBV30	TRBJ2-3	TGTGCCTGGAGTGGAGCGGGGAGTGCAGATACGCAGTATTTT	CAWSGAGSADTQYF
many	14	-	TRBV7-8	TRBJ2-7	TGTGCCAGCAGCTCCTTCGGGGAGAGCTACGAGCAGTACTTC	CASSSFGESYEQYF
few	17	TRBD1	TRBV7-2	TRBJ2-5	TGTGCCAGCAGCTTTGGCCCTCCGGGACAGGGGAAGGAGACCCAGTACTTC	CASSFGPPGQGKETQYF
few	12	-	TRBV10-3	TRBJ2-7	TGTGCCATCAGTGAGCGTGCCTACGAGCAGTACTTC	CAISERAYEQYF
few	15	TRBD1	TRBV5-1	TRBJ2-7	TGCGCCAGCAGCTTGGGGACAGGCTTATCCTACGAGCAGTACTTC	CASSLGTGLSYEQYF
few	14	TRBD1	TRBV20-1	TRBJ2-1	TGCAGTGCCATACCGGGACAGGGCTACAATGAGCAGTTCTTC	CSAIPGQGYNEQFF
-	13	-	TRBV25-1	TRBJ2-7	TGTGCCAGCAGTGCGGACGCCTCCTACGAGCAGTACTTC	CASSADASYEQYF
few	15	-	TRBV6-2/TRBV6-3	TRBJ2-5	TGTGCCAGCGCCTCCTTCCAGGGGACGGGGGAGACCCAGTACTTC	CASASFQGTGETQYF
few	12	-	TRBV3-1	TRBJ2-7	TGTGCCAGCAGCCAAACAGAACACGAGCAGTACTTC	CASSQTEHEQYF
many	15	-	TRBV6-1	TRBJ1-6	TGTGCCAGCACGAGAGACAACTCCTATAATTCACCCCTCCACTTT	CASTRDNSYNSPLHF
-	15	-	TRBV5-1	TRBJ2-1	TGCGCCAGCAGCTTGGGCGTTAGCGGCAACAATGAGCAGTTCTTC	CASSLGVSGNNEQFF